What follows are 15 T cell receptor beta chains derived from one specimen sequenced in a study of cytomegalovirus exposure and HLA in healthy donors. The data were produced by immunoSEQ multiplex PCR, yet TCRdb's version contains in-frame clones alone and is incomplete. Found here are roughly 330,000 clones, roughly 87% of them singletons; the top ten hold about 1%. The specimen was PBMCs. The receptor source for this set is a woman aged 25 to 45 in good health and CMV-seropositive.

The chain is built from TRBV28 and TRBJ1-5; 9 positions match TRBD1. V dropped 6 bases and J dropped 6; count of bases not matched to a gene: 6. CDR1 and CDR2 (germline): MDHEN, SYDVKM. The CDR3 totals 14 residues. CDR3 in amino acids: CASRRQGVRQPQHF. CDR3 coding DNA: TGTGCCAGCAGGCGACAGGGGGTCCGTCAGCCCCAGCATTTT.

CDR3 sequence reads: CASSFRGASYEQYF. The CDR3 DNA follows: TGTGCCAGCAGTTTTCGCGGGGCATCCTACGAGCAGTACTTC. The chain recombines TRBV27 with TRBJ2-7, with D maybe TRBD2 (6 bases). Germline V gene sequence: CDR1 MNHEY, CDR2 SMNVEV (reference sequence). The CDR3 covers 14 residues. Trimming took off 3 bases at V and 1 base at J, with 10 bases between the two ends.

The gene calls are TRBV6-5 and TRBJ2-1, with D possibly matching TRBD1 (6 bases). Per germline, CDR1 MNHEY and CDR2 SVGAGI. V lost 5 bases, J lost 4 bases, and 12 bases lay in between. The CDR3 covers 14 residues. The CDR3 reads CASSRQEAYNEQFF. As DNA, the CDR3 is TGTGCCAGCAGTCGACAGGAGGCTTACAATGAGCAGTTCTTC.

The chain links TRBV19 to TRBJ1-6, with TRBD1 matching 8 bases. The CDR3 runs to 17 residues. Germline CDR1 and CDR2: LNHDA and SQIVND (reference sequence). Unmatched junction bases numbered 14, after V lost 4 bases and J lost 9 bases. CDR3 sequence reads: CASSSPRTGTSGSPLHF. CDR3 bases: TGTGCCAGTAGTAGTCCCAGGACAGGGACGTCGGGTTCACCCCTCCACTTT.

This sequence joins TRBV5-1 and TRBJ2-7, with TRBD2 matching 9 bases. Germline CDR1 reads SGHRS; CDR2 reads YFSETQ. The CDR3 consists of 14 residues. Trimming removed 1 base from V and 1 base from J; junction bases left unmatched: 0. In nucleotides, the CDR3 is TGCGCCAGCAGCTTGACTAGCGGGTCCTACGAGCAGTACTTC. Protein: CASSLTSGSYEQYF.

The CDR3 spells CASSSDGFLSYEQYF. The CDR3 nucleotides read TGTGCCAGCAGCTCGGACGGATTCCTCTCCTACGAGCAGTACTTC. The V and J genes are TRBV5-4 and TRBJ2-7, with unresolved D. Trimming shortened V by 3 bases and J by 0 bases, and 13 bases separated the two germline ends. This CDR3 has 15 residues. Per germline, CDR1 SGHNT and CDR2 YYREEE (reference sequence).

V gene TRBV7-3 combines with J gene TRBJ2-1, with D perhaps given as TRBD1 or TRBD2 (5 bases each). The CDR3 is 17 amino acids. V lost 5 bases to trimming and J lost 2 bases, with 19 bases between them. The germline V gene has CDR1 SGHTA and CDR2 FQGTGA. Here the CDR3 DNA reads TGTGCCAGCAGCGCCTCCCCCGGGACGAGGGCCTACAATGAGCAGTTCTTC. Translated, it gives CASSASPGTRAYNEQFF.

The chain joins TRBV7-2 to TRBJ1-2, with D possibly matching TRBD1 (5 bases). V was clipped by 1 base and J by 6 bases, with 9 bases between them. The CDR3 runs to 13 residues. CDR1 SGHTA and CDR2 FQGNSA come from the germline V gene. The CDR3 sequence is CASSLGRDHGYTF. The CDR3 DNA follows: TGTGCCAGCAGCTTAGGCAGGGATCATGGCTACACCTTC.

This chain connects TRBV4-3 to TRBJ2-1; D gene ambiguous. This CDR3 comprises 17 residues. CDR1 LGHNA and CDR2 YSLEER come from the germline V gene. The germline V and J ends were trimmed by 0 bases and 1 base, with 13 bases remaining between them. The CDR3 DNA follows: TGCGCCAGCAGCCAAGATCCAGCCCTTACGTCCTACAATGAGCAGTTCTTC. Translated, it gives CASSQDPALTSYNEQFF.

Only a few counts were recorded for this clone. This chain links TRBV15 with TRBJ1-1; perhaps TRBD1 as D (6 bases). The CDR3 loop spans 12 amino acids. Between the trimmed V and J ends, which lost 5 bases and 10 bases, there was a span of 14 bases. The germline gives CDR1 LNHNV, CDR2 YYDKDF (reference sequence). The CDR3 DNA reads TGTGCCACCAGCGAGACAGGTCGGGTAGCTTTCTTT. This sequence encodes CATSETGRVAFF.

J is TRBJ2-7 and V is TRBV28, with TRBD1 identical over 7 bases. Germline V lookup: CDR1 MDHEN, CDR2 SYDVKM. The CDR3 runs to 15 residues. The J segment lost 3 bases and the V segment lost 3 bases, leaving 8 bases of the junction unmatched. CDR3: CASSLVQGNFYEQYF. The CDR3 DNA is TGTGCCAGCAGTTTGGTACAGGGGAACTTCTACGAGCAGTACTTC.

The chain combines TRBV4-1 with TRBJ2-1, with 7 bases that match TRBD1. The V and J ends lost 4 bases and 4 bases, in that order; junction bases with no gene match: 7. CDR1 is MGHRA and CDR2 is YSYEKL in the germline V gene. The CDR3 extends over 15 amino acids. DNA for the CDR3: TGCGCCAGCAGCCGAGACAGGGTTATATACAATGAGCAGTTCTTC. Translation gives CASSRDRVIYNEQFF.

The V and J genes are TRBV13 and TRBJ1-1, with D unresolved. The CDR3 consists of 16 residues. Trimming removed 2 bases from V and 5 bases from J, with 18 bases in between. CDR1 and CDR2 from the germline V gene are PRHDT and FYEKMQ (reference sequence). The CDR3 DNA sequence: TGTGCCAGCAGCTTACCCCCGCGACACCTGGGAACTGAAGCTTTCTTT. Protein product: CASSLPPRHLGTEAFF.

The genes are TRBV19 and TRBJ2-7; 7 bases agree with TRBD1. Germline loops: CDR1 LNHDA, CDR2 SQIVND (reference sequence). After removal of 6 bases from V and 5 bases from J, the junction contained 13 bases not matched to a gene. CDR3 size: 15 residues. The CDR3 DNA reads as TGTGCCAGTAGAGGGCATGGGACAGAAGTGGACGAGCAGTACTTC. This sequence encodes CASRGHGTEVDEQYF. Based on the CDR3 plus reference TRBV19 and TRBJ2-7, the full variable domain is DGGITQSPKYLFRKEGQNVTLSCEQNLNHDAMYWYRQDPGQGLRLIYYSQIVNDFQKGDIAEGYSVSREKKESFPLTVTSAQKNPTAFYLCASRGHGTEVDEQYFGPGTRLTVT.

This sequence joins TRBV28 and TRBJ2-7, with 7 bases that match TRBD1. The CDR3 length is 14 residues. CDR1 is MDHEN and CDR2 is SYDVKM in the germline V gene. J lost 5 bases, V lost 6 bases, and 10 bases had no gene match. CDR3 loop: CASRPLTGINEQYF. CDR3 coding DNA: TGTGCCAGCAGACCATTGACAGGGATCAACGAGCAGTACTTC.